This paragraph covers one TCR beta chain sequence. This sample was taken from a study of shared clonotypes between healthy human individuals. Naive CD8 cells lacked CD45RO, underwent positive selection for CCR7 and left out terminally differentiated effector memory CD45RA+ cells. In the authors' workflow: ImmunoSEQ yielded junction-only sequences lacking quality scores, so filtering differed. Data came from immunoSEQ multiplex PCR; TCRdb stores just in-frame clones and leaves some out. V and J calls and clone size come straight from that table; D and trimming were deduced from the DNA. Found here are some 2 million clones, approximately 94% of them singletons; the top ten hold more than 0.95%. The specimen sequenced was naive CD8+ T cells sorted from blood. This TCR derives from a man aged 18 to 30 in good health.

CDR3 sequence: CASSDAGGWEQFF. Here the CDR3 DNA reads TGCGCCAGCAGTGACGCGGGGGGGTGGGAGCAGTTCTTC. The chain uses TRBV10-2 and TRBJ2-1, with 9 bases matching TRBD2. The CDR3 contains 13 residues. V gave up 3 bases and J gave up 10 bases; unmatched junction bases: 4. CDR1 WSHSY and CDR2 SAAADI come from the germline V gene.